A selection of T cell receptor beta chains follows, all from one sample in a study of CD8 T cells in ankylosing spondylitis. From the 5' RACE reads, TCRdb called clonotypes with MiXCR, one entry per CDR3 protein. The sample lists 500,000 or so distinct CDR3 sequences; about 5.7% were seen once. The sequenced material came from blood, either unsorted or a sorted T cell fraction (not recorded which). These receptors came from a male donor with ankylosing spondylitis. CDR3s include the opening cysteine and the closing phenylalanine or tryptophan. The order of the fields is V gene, clone size, D gene, J gene, CDR3 DNA, CDR3 protein. D genes are given only for firm matches. Some rows have no size entry. The others give once, few or many, or a class for an expanded clone.

v_call: TRBV28; clone_size: few; d_call: .; j_call: TRBJ2-5; cdr3_nt: TGTGCCAGCAGTGACGGGACGCTGCTAGGGGAGACCCAGTACTTC; cdr3_aa: CASSDGTLLGETQYF
v_call: TRBV5-1; clone_size: many; d_call: TRBD1; j_call: TRBJ2-7; cdr3_nt: TGCGCCAGCAGCGATGGCTACAGGGGAGACGAGCAGTACTTC; cdr3_aa: CASSDGYRGDEQYF
v_call: TRBV4-3; clone_size: many; d_call: .; j_call: TRBJ1-2; cdr3_nt: TGCGCCAGCAGCCTGATGGGGGGGAATGGCTACACCTTC; cdr3_aa: CASSLMGGNGYTF
v_call: TRBV7-2; clone_size: few; d_call: .; j_call: TRBJ2-5; cdr3_nt: TGTGCCAGCAGCGCCCGGACGGTAGAAGAGACCCAGTACTTC; cdr3_aa: CASSARTVEETQYF
v_call: TRBV28; clone_size: few; d_call: .; j_call: TRBJ1-1; cdr3_nt: TGTGCCAGCAGGGGGGGGGGCGGAGGCACTGAAGCTTTCTTT; cdr3_aa: CASRGGGGGTEAFF
v_call: TRBV6-1; clone_size: many; d_call: .; j_call: TRBJ1-5; cdr3_nt: TGTGCCAGCAGTGAATCCGACGGGTGGGGGCTGCAGCCCCAGCATTTT; cdr3_aa: CASSESDGWGLQPQHF
v_call: TRBV2; clone_size: few; d_call: TRBD1; j_call: TRBJ2-7; cdr3_nt: TGTGCCAGCAGTGACCGGGACAGGGGGAACTACTTC; cdr3_aa: CASSDRDRGNYF
v_call: TRBV20-1; clone_size: many; d_call: .; j_call: TRBJ1-5; cdr3_nt: TGCAGTGCTAGAGATCCGGGCAAACCTCCCGGCAATCAGCCCCAGCATTTT; cdr3_aa: CSARDPGKPPGNQPQHF
v_call: TRBV20-1; clone_size: .; d_call: .; j_call: TRBJ1-6; cdr3_nt: TGCAGTGCTAGAACCGGGACAATAAATTCACCCCTCCACTTT; cdr3_aa: CSARTGTINSPLHF
v_call: TRBV7-9; clone_size: many; d_call: .; j_call: TRBJ1-2; cdr3_nt: TGTGCCAGCAGCGGAGCGGGTCTTGGTGGCTACACCTTC; cdr3_aa: CASSGAGLGGYTF
v_call: TRBV4-2; clone_size: many; d_call: TRBD1; j_call: TRBJ2-1; cdr3_nt: TGTGCCAGCAGCCGAGAGGGACAGGAGGCCTACAATGAGCAGTTCTTC; cdr3_aa: CASSREGQEAYNEQFF
v_call: TRBV7-2; clone_size: many; d_call: .; j_call: TRBJ1-4; cdr3_nt: TGTGCCAGCAGCCCTTCCAGGAATGAAAAACTGTTTTTT; cdr3_aa: CASSPSRNEKLFF
v_call: TRBV28; clone_size: many; d_call: .; j_call: TRBJ1-1; cdr3_nt: TGTGCCAGCAGTTTATGGGGGGACGGAATGCAAGCTTTCTTT; cdr3_aa: CASSLWGDGMQAFF
v_call: TRBV28; clone_size: many; d_call: TRBD1; j_call: TRBJ1-5; cdr3_nt: TGTGCCAGCAGTTTCTTTGGGACAGGGACTCAGCCCCAGCATTTT; cdr3_aa: CASSFFGTGTQPQHF
v_call: TRBV28; clone_size: many; d_call: TRBD2; j_call: TRBJ2-1; cdr3_nt: TGTGCCAGCAGCACGCGGGGACTAGCTAGGCATGAGCAGTTCTTC; cdr3_aa: CASSTRGLARHEQFF
v_call: TRBV30; clone_size: .; d_call: .; j_call: TRBJ2-3; cdr3_nt: TGTGCCCTGGGAACAGGGCTTCTAGATACGCAGTATTTT; cdr3_aa: CALGTGLLDTQYF
v_call: TRBV2; clone_size: .; d_call: .; j_call: TRBJ1-6; cdr3_nt: TGTGCCAGCAGGGACGAAGTAGGTGATAACTCACCCCTCCACTTT; cdr3_aa: CASRDEVGDNSPLHF
v_call: TRBV7-2; clone_size: many; d_call: .; j_call: TRBJ1-4; cdr3_nt: TGTGCCAGCAGCTACCGTTGGGAAAAACTGTTTTTT; cdr3_aa: CASSYRWEKLFF
v_call: TRBV7-2; clone_size: many; d_call: TRBD1; j_call: TRBJ1-2; cdr3_nt: TGTGCCAGCAGCTTATACCGGGACAGGGGGGACTATGGCTACACCTTC; cdr3_aa: CASSLYRDRGDYGYTF
v_call: TRBV3-1; clone_size: .; d_call: TRBD2; j_call: TRBJ2-3; cdr3_nt: TGTGCCAGCAGCCAAGATGCAGCGGGGGGGCTTTCGCGAAAAAATACGCAGTATTTT; cdr3_aa: CASSQDAAGGLSRKNTQYF
v_call: TRBV12-3/TRBV12-4; clone_size: many; d_call: .; j_call: TRBJ1-5; cdr3_nt: TGTGCCAGCAGTTTAGCGCCGAGTAGCAATCAGCCCCAGCATTTT; cdr3_aa: CASSLAPSSNQPQHF
v_call: TRBV6-5; clone_size: many; d_call: TRBD1; j_call: TRBJ1-6; cdr3_nt: TGTGCCAGCAGTTTGGGACAGCTCCTCTACGGCTCCTATAATTCACCCCTCCACTTT; cdr3_aa: CASSLGQLLYGSYNSPLHF
v_call: TRBV20-1; clone_size: many; d_call: .; j_call: TRBJ2-4; cdr3_nt: TGCAGTGCCCCCAGGGGGGGCAAAAACATTCAGTACTTC; cdr3_aa: CSAPRGGKNIQYF
v_call: TRBV6-6; clone_size: many; d_call: .; j_call: TRBJ1-1; cdr3_nt: TGTGCCAGCAGTTGGGAGGAGAACACTGAAGCTTTCTTT; cdr3_aa: CASSWEENTEAFF
v_call: TRBV5-1; clone_size: many; d_call: .; j_call: TRBJ1-2; cdr3_nt: TGCGCCAGCAGCCCTCGGGGGGCGCACTATGGCTACACCTTC; cdr3_aa: CASSPRGAHYGYTF
v_call: TRBV4-3; clone_size: many; d_call: .; j_call: TRBJ1-1; cdr3_nt: TGCGCCAGCAGCCAAGAACAATGGAACACTGAAGCTTTCTTT; cdr3_aa: CASSQEQWNTEAFF
v_call: TRBV12-3/TRBV12-4; clone_size: few; d_call: .; j_call: TRBJ2-1; cdr3_nt: TGTGCCAGCACTCGGGGGAGCAACCTAAGGGGTAGCAATGAGCAGTTCTTC; cdr3_aa: CASTRGSNLRGSNEQFF
v_call: TRBV14; clone_size: many; d_call: TRBD2; j_call: TRBJ2-1; cdr3_nt: TGTGCCAGCACCCGGGACTATCCCCCCAATGAGCAGTTCTTC; cdr3_aa: CASTRDYPPNEQFF
v_call: TRBV27; clone_size: many; d_call: .; j_call: TRBJ2-7; cdr3_nt: TGTGCCAGCTCCTTTCTCGGGCCGGCCGAGCAGTACTTC; cdr3_aa: CASSFLGPAEQYF
v_call: TRBV7-6; clone_size: many; d_call: .; j_call: TRBJ2-1; cdr3_nt: TGTGCCAGCAGCTCCCGGCGGCAGAACAATGAGCAGTTCTTC; cdr3_aa: CASSSRRQNNEQFF
v_call: TRBV5-1; clone_size: few; d_call: TRBD1; j_call: TRBJ2-7; cdr3_nt: TGCGCCAGCAGCAGGGGACAGGGGGTTTACGAGCAGTACTTC; cdr3_aa: CASSRGQGVYEQYF
v_call: TRBV5-6; clone_size: many; d_call: .; j_call: TRBJ1-2; cdr3_nt: TGTGCCAGCAGCTTGGAATGGGGAGGTTATGGCTACACCTTC; cdr3_aa: CASSLEWGGYGYTF
v_call: TRBV27; clone_size: many; d_call: .; j_call: TRBJ2-2; cdr3_nt: TGTGCCAGCAGTTTTGAAAGGGTTAGGGGCACCGGGGAGCTGTTTTTT; cdr3_aa: CASSFERVRGTGELFF
v_call: TRBV7-9; clone_size: many; d_call: .; j_call: TRBJ2-7; cdr3_nt: TGTGCCAGCAGCCACCAATCCCCCCGCGAGCAGTACTTC; cdr3_aa: CASSHQSPREQYF
v_call: TRBV11-2; clone_size: many; d_call: TRBD1; j_call: TRBJ1-1; cdr3_nt: TGTGCCAGCAGCTCGACAGGGGGCGCATTGGACACTGAAGCTTTCTTT; cdr3_aa: CASSSTGGALDTEAFF
v_call: TRBV18; clone_size: many; d_call: TRBD1; j_call: TRBJ1-1; cdr3_nt: TGTGCCAGCAGCCCACGGACAGGGGTGAACACTGAAGCTTTCTTT; cdr3_aa: CASSPRTGVNTEAFF
v_call: TRBV20-1; clone_size: few; d_call: .; j_call: TRBJ2-3; cdr3_nt: TGCAGTGCTAGTGGTACTAGCACAGATACGCAGTATTTT; cdr3_aa: CSASGTSTDTQYF
v_call: TRBV4-1; clone_size: many; d_call: TRBD2; j_call: TRBJ2-1; cdr3_nt: TGCGCCAGCAGCCAAGGGGTAGCGGGAGAGCATGAGCAGTTCTTC; cdr3_aa: CASSQGVAGEHEQFF
v_call: TRBV7-3; clone_size: .; d_call: TRBD2; j_call: TRBJ2-3; cdr3_nt: TGTGCCAGCAGCTTAACGCTAGCGGGCAGGGCAGATACGCAGTATTTT; cdr3_aa: CASSLTLAGRADTQYF
v_call: TRBV20-1; clone_size: many; d_call: .; j_call: TRBJ2-7; cdr3_nt: TGCAGCCCTATTAGACGCTACGAGCAGTACTTC; cdr3_aa: CSPIRRYEQYF
v_call: TRBV3-1; clone_size: .; d_call: .; j_call: TRBJ2-7; cdr3_nt: TGTGCCAGCAGCCAAGCAGCCTGGGGGGCCTACTACGAGCAGTACTTC; cdr3_aa: CASSQAAWGAYYEQYF